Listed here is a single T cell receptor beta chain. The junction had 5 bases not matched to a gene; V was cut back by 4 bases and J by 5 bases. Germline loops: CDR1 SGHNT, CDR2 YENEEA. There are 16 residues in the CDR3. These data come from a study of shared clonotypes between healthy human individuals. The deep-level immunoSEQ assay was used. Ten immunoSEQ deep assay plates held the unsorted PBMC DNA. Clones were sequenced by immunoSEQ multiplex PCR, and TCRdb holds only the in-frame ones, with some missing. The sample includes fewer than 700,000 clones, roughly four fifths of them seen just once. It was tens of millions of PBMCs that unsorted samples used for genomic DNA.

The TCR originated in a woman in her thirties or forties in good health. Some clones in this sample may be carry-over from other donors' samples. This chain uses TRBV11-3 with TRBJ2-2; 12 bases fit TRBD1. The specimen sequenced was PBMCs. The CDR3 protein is CASSWGQGAQTGELFF. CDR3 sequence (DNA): TGTGCCAGCAGCTGGGGACAGGGGGCGCAGACCGGGGAGCTGTTTTTT.